These 18 T cell receptor beta chains came from one sample sequenced in a study of T cell clonality in common variable immunodeficiency. TCRdb's table, derived via immunoSEQ multiplex PCR, lists solely in-frame clones and lacks some. The sample shows around 34,000 clones, none of them appearing just once. The sample was peripheral blood mononuclear cells. The receptors were gathered from a person aged 18 to 75 in good health.

In its sample, this clone was seen many times. The CDR3 end falls 3 residues outside the read, so it is completed with the germline J gene. The chain is built from TRBV7-9 and TRBJ1-6, with D tentatively TRBD1 (5 bases). Germline CDR1 is SEHNR and CDR2 is FQNEAQ (reference sequence). V was clipped by 8 bases and J by 10 bases, with 15 bases between them. This CDR3 region has 13 residues. CDR3 region: CASCGALDSPLHF. The part of the CDR3 DNA that was read is TGTGCCAGCTGCGGGGCCCTCGACTCACCC.

This clone was detected many times. The read ends 3 residues before the CDR3 terminus; that terminus is restored from the germline J gene. The J gene is TRBJ2-5, the V gene TRBV5-4; 11 bases match TRBD2. In germline, CDR1 is SGHNT, CDR2 YYREEE (reference sequence). The junction had 7 bases not matched to a gene; V was cut back by 4 bases and J by 5 bases. The CDR3 has 15 residues. The chain's CDR3 is CASSVSGGAWETQYF. The DNA read from the CDR3 is TGTGCCAGCAGCGTTAGCGGGGGGGCCTGGGAGACC.

In the case of this clone: The read finishes 3 residues shy of the CDR3 end, and the germline J gene is used to complete it. The chain links TRBV19 to TRBJ1-6; a possible D gene is TRBD1 (5 bases). The germline V gene has CDR1 LNHDA and CDR2 SQIVND (reference sequence). The V gene lost 9 bases and the J gene lost 6 bases, with 12 bases spanning the gap. This CDR3 comprises 13 residues. Partial CDR3 DNA: TGTGCCAGCGGGGGGATGGGTAATTCACCC. Amino acid sequence: CASGGMGNSP. The complete CDR3 reads CASGGMGNSPLHF.

This clone was recorded at least ten times. The read ends 3 residues shy of where the CDR3 ends; the end is completed using the germline J gene. This rearrangement joins TRBV27 to TRBJ1-5; 7 bases align to TRBD1. Germline assignment: CDR1 MNHEY and CDR2 SMNVEV (reference sequence). Trimming removed 6 bases from V and 5 bases from J; junction bases left unmatched: 10. CDR3 length: 15 residues. CDR3 sequence: CASREQGSPYQPQHF. CDR3 DNA (partial): TGTGCCAGCAGAGAACAGGGGTCACCATATCAGCCC.

This clone has a count of ten or more. The read terminates 3 residues before the CDR3 end, so the remaining end is supplied by the germline J gene. The chain is built from TRBV7-2 and TRBJ1-1; D gene uncertain. Germline V gives CDR1 SGHTA, CDR2 FQGNSA. This CDR3 is built from 12 residues. V dropped 3 bases and J dropped 3 bases, with 5 bases sitting between them. The CDR3 sequence: CASSFRDTEAFF. The part of the CDR3 DNA that was read is TGTGCCAGCAGCTTCCGGGACACTGAA.

This clone was seen a few times. Read coverage stops 3 residues before the CDR3 terminus; the germline J gene supplies the remainder. The chain carries TRBV18 and TRBJ1-2; D perhaps matches TRBD1 (6 bases). This CDR3 region has 12 residues. Germline V gene lookup returns CDR1 KGHSH and CDR2 LQKENI. Deletions cut 8 bases from V and 5 bases from J, with 12 bases between. The sequenced part of the CDR3 DNA is TGTGCCAGCGCGATACAGGGATATGGC. It specifies CASAIQGYG. The whole CDR3 sequence reads CASAIQGYGYTF.

Turning to this clone: This clone may be a read error of a much larger clone one base away. The sequence runs out 3 residues before the end of the CDR3; the remainder is reconstructed from the germline J gene. This chain uses TRBV6-2 or TRBV6-3 with TRBJ1-5, with D possibly TRBD1 on 6 matching bases. CDR1 and CDR2 (germline): MNHEY, SVGEGT. V was trimmed by 11 bases and J by 1 base, leaving 15 bases between them. There are 14 residues in the CDR3. CDR3 sequence reads: CAATPTGSNQPQHF. The part of the CDR3 DNA that was read is TGTGCCGCCACGCCTACAGGGAGCAATCAGCCC.

This clone was seen at least ten times. A read error may explain this, as a much larger clone is one base away. This same CDR3 is encoded by further DNA sequences in the sample. The sequenced part of the CDR3 DNA is TGCAGTGCGCCCGACAGGGGGATATCCGGAAACACC. Translating it yields CSAPDRGISGNT. The full CDR3 protein is CSAPDRGISGNTIYF. The rearrangement uses TRBV20-1 and TRBJ1-3; 9 positions agree with TRBD1. The read is 3 residues too short to cover the CDR3 end, so that end is filled in from the germline J gene. The CDR3 extends over 15 amino acids. V was pared by 6 bases and J by 4 bases, with 10 bases of the junction left unmatched. The V gene's germline CDR1 is DFQATT and CDR2 SNEGSKA (reference sequence).

This clone was seen many times. The CDR3 end falls 3 residues outside the read, so it is completed with the germline J gene. V is TRBV9 and J is TRBJ2-5; the match to TRBD1 covers 10 bases. Trimming took 0 bases from V and 2 from J; bases not matched to a gene: 4. The CDR3 consists of 16 residues. The V gene's germline CDR1 is SGDLS and CDR2 YYNGEE. CDR3 DNA, as far as it was read: TGTGCCAGCAGCGTAGACGGACAGGGGGGACAAGAGACC. It codes for CASSVDGQGGQET. The whole CDR3 is CASSVDGQGGQETQYF.

This clone was seen many times. The read falls 3 residues short of the CDR3 end, and the missing part is taken from the germline J gene. The V and J genes are TRBV4-1 and TRBJ2-1; D is ambiguous. CDR1 and CDR2 from the germline V gene are MGHRA and YSYEKL. The germline V and J ends were trimmed by 4 bases and 7 bases, with 11 bases remaining between them. The length of the CDR3 is 13 residues. CDR3 bases read: TGCGCCAGCAGCCCCGTTTGGGCGAATGAG. Translation gives CASSPVWANE. The full CDR3 protein reads CASSPVWANEQFF.

This clone came up many times. CDR3 residues: CASSPDTNYGYTF. The DNA read from the CDR3 is TGTGCCAGCAGTCCTGACACAAACTATGGC. The V and J genes are TRBV7-6 and TRBJ1-2; D is unresolved. The read gets to within 3 residues of the CDR3 end, and the germline J gene fills in the rest. The CDR3 consists of 13 residues. The V gene's germline CDR1 is SGHVS and CDR2 FNYEAQ. V shed 6 bases and J shed 2 bases, with 10 bases lying between them.

At least ten counts were recorded for this clone. The CDR3 goes on 3 residues after the read ends, and that part is filled in from the germline J gene. This rearrangement joins TRBV6-4 to TRBJ2-1; D is possibly TRBD2 (5 bases). The V gene's germline CDR1 is MRHNA and CDR2 SNTAGT. Deletions cut 4 bases from V and 6 bases from J, with 16 bases between. CDR3 length: 15 residues. This chain's CDR3 is CASSVRAGDFNEQFF. Incomplete CDR3 DNA: TGTGCCAGCAGTGTAAGGGCGGGCGATTTCAATGAG.

This clone came up many times. The CDR3 end lies 3 residues beyond the end of the read and is filled in from the germline J gene. This sequence joins TRBV7-9 and TRBJ2-6, with D perhaps matching TRBD2 (5 bases). V was trimmed by 5 bases and J by 1 base, leaving 9 bases between them. The CDR3 length is 15 residues. Germline CDR1 and CDR2: SEHNR and FQNEAQ (reference sequence). The part of the CDR3 DNA that was read is TGTGCCAGCAGCCCGACGGGGTCTGGGGCCAACGTC. Its protein is CASSPTGSGANV. The CDR3 as a whole reads CASSPTGSGANVLTF.

This clone was seen many times. The read comes to an end 3 residues before the CDR3 does, leaving the germline J gene to fill in the end. The chain recombines TRBV6-1 with TRBJ2-1; maybe TRBD1 (7 bases). The CDR3 extends over 17 amino acids. The V gene lost 2 bases and the J gene lost 6 bases, with 20 bases spanning the gap. Germline V lookup: CDR1 MNHNS, CDR2 SASEGT. The sequenced part of the CDR3 DNA is TGTGCCAGCAGTGAAAGAGGGGAGGCAGGGGGGAGCAATGAG. This translates into CASSERGEAGGSNE. The entire CDR3 sequence reads CASSERGEAGGSNEQFF.

This clone was counted many times. The read ends 3 residues before the CDR3 terminus; that terminus is restored from the germline J gene. V gene TRBV7-2 combines with J gene TRBJ2-2; TRBD2 aligns across 10 bases. There are 15 residues in the CDR3. The V and J ends lost 4 bases and 4 bases, in that order; junction bases with no gene match: 3. Germline CDR1 is SGHTA and CDR2 is FQGNSA. The CDR3 DNA, read in part, is TGTGCCAGCAGCTCTCGACTAGCGGGCACCGGGGAG. Amino acid sequence: CASSSRLAGTGE. The CDR3 in its entirety is CASSSRLAGTGELFF.

This clone showed up many times. The read is 3 residues too short to cover the CDR3 end, so that end is filled in from the germline J gene. The rearrangement joins TRBV7-9 to TRBJ2-7, with 8 bases aligning to TRBD1. CDR3 length equals 14 residues. Germline assignment: CDR1 SEHNR and CDR2 FQNEAQ (reference sequence). The V and J ends lost 7 bases and 4 bases, in that order; junction bases with no gene match: 9. CDR3 DNA, as far as it was read: TGTGCCAGCACCTCCGCAGGGGGCTCATACGAG. It specifies CASTSAGGSYE. The full CDR3 reads CASTSAGGSYEQYF.

This clone appeared many times. Coverage ceases 3 residues before the CDR3 finishes, and the germline J gene fills in the end. The chain couples TRBV7-2 to TRBJ2-7; D is perhaps TRBD1 (6 bases). Trimming took off 1 base at V and 3 bases at J, with 7 bases between the two ends. CDR1 and CDR2 from the germline V gene are SGHTA and FQGNSA. The CDR3 spans 13 residues. The CDR3 here is CASSLEGGYEQYF. CDR3 DNA (partial): TGTGCCAGCAGCTTAGAAGGGGGCTACGAG.

This clone was counted ten times or more. The read ends 3 residues shy of where the CDR3 ends; the end is completed using the germline J gene. This chain uses TRBV9 with TRBJ2-5, with D tentatively TRBD2 (5 bases). The CDR3 runs to 15 residues. Germline lookup yields CDR1 SGDLS and CDR2 YYNGEE. The V end lost 2 bases, the J end lost 4 bases, and 15 bases lay between the germline ends. The CDR3 is CASSVLGVSGETQYF. Incomplete CDR3 DNA: TGTGCCAGCAGCGTTCTCGGGGTAAGCGGAGAGACC.